The following is a T cell receptor (beta chain) sequence with its context. This sample is drawn from a study of tumor-infiltrating lymphocytes in oesophageal squamous cell carcinoma. Germline CDR1 SGHVT, CDR2 SQSDAQ. The CDR3 extends over 12 amino acids. TCRdb analysed the PCR reads with MiXCR anew, one entry per CDR3 protein. This sample has more than 10,000 distinct CDR3 sequences, with roughly 60% found just once. The V and J genes are TRBV7-4 and TRBJ2-4, with D perhaps TRBD1 (6 bases). TRBJ1-2 matches the DNA end more closely, so the J call is doubtful. The sequence came from a female donor with esophageal squamous cell carcinoma. The sample taken for sequencing was esophageal tumor tissue. CDR3 sequence (DNA): TGTGCCAGCAGCCCGGACAGCTATGGCTACACCTTC. Residues: CASSPDSYGYTF.